Described below is a single T cell receptor beta chain sequence and its context. Its antigen remains unknown. The investigators amplified TCR beta CDR3 regions from RNA transcripts. When the TCR CDR3 underwent first-round RT-PCR, the HTBI primer set was used. TCRdb called the multiplex PCR reads again in MiXCR, with one record for every CDR3 protein. The repertoire holds hundreds of thousands of distinct CDR3 sequences, 14% to 15% seen once, with around 4.5% in the top ten. Uncontrolled infection, other autoimmune disease, pregnancy or lactation disqualified patients from enrolment. With 5 bases clipped from V and 0 bases from J, the junction kept 5 bases outside the gene matches. CDR3 length: 14 amino acids. The germline CDR1 and CDR2 sequences are SQVTM and ANQGSEA. This sample is drawn from a study of T cells in Graves' hyperthyroidism and ophthalmopathy. Background on the study: Peripheral blood was acquired at first diagnosis, ahead of any therapy whatsoever. Points from the study as a whole: From stable hyperthyroidism, ophthalmopathy was set apart by a 13 V-J model. The model foresaw ophthalmopathy a median about 6.1 months prior to onset.

The source of this sequence is a woman in her forties with Graves' ophthalmopathy. The chain is built from TRBV29-1 and TRBJ2-7; 9 bases map to TRBD2. Sequencing was carried out using blood. CDR3 sequence reads: CSVRPSGVSYEQYF. The CDR3 DNA is TGCAGCGTTAGGCCTAGCGGGGTCTCCTACGAGCAGTACTTC.